This T cell receptor (beta chain) was obtained from a study of blood T cell repertoires in COVID-19. For the study at large: The origin of the acute and convalescent COVID-19 samples was the United States, Italy and Spain. From T cells, B-cell-depleted T cells, or PBMCs came the material, which was cDNA or gDNA.

Germline loops: CDR1 MNHEY, CDR2 SMNVEV (reference sequence). J lost 6 bases, V lost 5 bases, and 7 bases had no gene match. CDR3 length: 15 amino acids. Original analysis: Reference gene primer amplification in the assay estimated nucleated cell counts. Produced via immunoSEQ multiplex PCR; TCRdb's table is partial and in-frame only. That table furnishes V, J and clone size, whereas the DNA furnished D and trimming. The sample lists about 160,000 clones, about 85% occurring once. Sequenced sample: peripheral blood. This chain connects TRBV27 to TRBJ1-6; 7 nucleotides agree with TRBD1. The sequence derives from a human donor with acute or convalescent COVID-19. The donor label of this sample is uncertain. In nucleotides, the CDR3 is TGTGCCAGCAGTCCCCGGGACAGAGGTAATTCACCCCTCCACTTT. Translated: CASSPRDRGNSPLHF.